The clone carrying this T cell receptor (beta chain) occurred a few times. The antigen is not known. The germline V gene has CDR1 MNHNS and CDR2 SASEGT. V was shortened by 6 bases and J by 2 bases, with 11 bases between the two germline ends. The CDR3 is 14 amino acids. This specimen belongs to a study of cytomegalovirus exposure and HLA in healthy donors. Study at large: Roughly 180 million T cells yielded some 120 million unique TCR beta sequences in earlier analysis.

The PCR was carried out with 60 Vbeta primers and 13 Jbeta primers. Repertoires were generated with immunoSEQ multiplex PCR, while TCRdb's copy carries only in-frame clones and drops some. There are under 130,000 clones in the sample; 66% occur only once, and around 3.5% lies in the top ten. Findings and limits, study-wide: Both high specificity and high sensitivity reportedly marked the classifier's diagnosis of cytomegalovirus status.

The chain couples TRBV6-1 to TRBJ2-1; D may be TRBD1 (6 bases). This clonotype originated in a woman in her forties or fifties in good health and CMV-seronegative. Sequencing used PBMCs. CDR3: CASSRTATYNEQFF. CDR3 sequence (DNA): TGTGCCAGCAGCCGGACAGCAACCTACAATGAGCAGTTCTTC.